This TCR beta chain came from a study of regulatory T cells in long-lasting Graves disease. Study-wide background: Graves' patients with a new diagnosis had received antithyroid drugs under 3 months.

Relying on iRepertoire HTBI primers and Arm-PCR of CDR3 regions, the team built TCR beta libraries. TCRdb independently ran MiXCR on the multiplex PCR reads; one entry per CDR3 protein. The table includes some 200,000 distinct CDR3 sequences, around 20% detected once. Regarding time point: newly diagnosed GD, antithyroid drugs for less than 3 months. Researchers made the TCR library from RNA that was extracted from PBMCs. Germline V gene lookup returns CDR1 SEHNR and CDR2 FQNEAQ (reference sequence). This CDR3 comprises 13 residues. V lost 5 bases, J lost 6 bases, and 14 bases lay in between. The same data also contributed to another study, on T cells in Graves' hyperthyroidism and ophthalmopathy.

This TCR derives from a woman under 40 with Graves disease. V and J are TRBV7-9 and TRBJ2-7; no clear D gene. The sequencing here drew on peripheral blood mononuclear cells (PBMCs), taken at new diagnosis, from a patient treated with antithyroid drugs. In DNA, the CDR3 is TGTGCCAGCAGCCCCCCTTGGCGTGGCGAGCAGTACTTC. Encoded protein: CASSPPWRGEQYF.